This record concerns one T cell receptor beta chain sequence. The antigen remains undetermined. CDR1 is SGDLS, CDR2 YYNGEE, per germline. This CDR3 is built from 13 residues. All of the isolated RNA was reverse transcribed, so expressed TCRB transcripts were sequenced. Method: immunoSEQ multiplex PCR; TCRdb's copy keeps in-frame clones and lacks some. The sample consists of some 350,000 clones, 9.6% of them appearing once. This specimen belongs to a study of beta chain features in type 1 diabetes. Across the study: Cell yields, age and gender were similar between patients and healthy donors. The study examined about 110,000,000 sorted cells across all samples. Overall study findings and caveats: A moderate, significant TCRB CDR3 shortening appeared in type 1 diabetes across four CD4+ subsets. Possible PCR preference for shorter templates applied equally to patients and controls. The VDJ junctions of type 1 diabetes patients carried fewer insertions and more deletions.

Sequenced sample: central memory CD4+ T cells from blood. The source of this sequence is a man younger than 45 with type 1 diabetes. This sequence joins TRBV9 and TRBJ2-5; D is unresolved. The DNA end lines up better with TRBJ2-7; the J call may be wrong. The DNA of the CDR3 is TGTGCCAGCAGCGCGATGAATTCCTACGAGCAGTACTTC. Its translation is CASSAMNSYEQYF.